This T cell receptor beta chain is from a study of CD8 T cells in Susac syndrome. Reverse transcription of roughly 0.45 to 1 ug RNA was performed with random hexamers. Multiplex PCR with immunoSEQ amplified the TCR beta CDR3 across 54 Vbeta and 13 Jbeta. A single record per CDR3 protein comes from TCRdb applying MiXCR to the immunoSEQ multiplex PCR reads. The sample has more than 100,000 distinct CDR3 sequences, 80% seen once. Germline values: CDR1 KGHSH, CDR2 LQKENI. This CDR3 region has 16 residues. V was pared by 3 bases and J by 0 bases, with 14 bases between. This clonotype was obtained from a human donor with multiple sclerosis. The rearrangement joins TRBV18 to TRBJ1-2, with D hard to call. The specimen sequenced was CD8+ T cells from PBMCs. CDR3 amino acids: CASSPGGYRSNYGYTF. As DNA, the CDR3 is TGTGCCAGCTCACCCGGTGGCTACCGCTCTAACTATGGCTACACCTTC. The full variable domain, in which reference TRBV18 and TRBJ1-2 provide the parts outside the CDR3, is NAGVMQNPRHLVRRRGQEARLRCSPMKGHSHVYWYRQLPEEGLKFMVYLQKENIIDESGMPKERFSAEFPKEGPSILRIQQVVRGDSAAYFCASSPGGYRSNYGYTFGSGTRLTVV.